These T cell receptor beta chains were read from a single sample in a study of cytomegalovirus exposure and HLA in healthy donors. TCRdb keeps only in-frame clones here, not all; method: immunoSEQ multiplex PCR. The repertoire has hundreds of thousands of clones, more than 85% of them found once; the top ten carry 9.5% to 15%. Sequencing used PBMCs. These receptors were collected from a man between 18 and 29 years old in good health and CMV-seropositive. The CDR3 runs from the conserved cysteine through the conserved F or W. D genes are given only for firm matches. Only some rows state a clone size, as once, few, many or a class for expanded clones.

DNA: TGTGCCAGCGCCGGGCGACGGGACACTGAAGCTTTCTTT; CDR3: CASAGRRDTEAFF; J: TRBJ1-1; length: 13; D: NA; size: NA; V: TRBV2
DNA: TGCGCCAGCAGCCAAGGGGTCCGCACTGAAGCTTTCTTT; CDR3: CASSQGVRTEAFF; J: TRBJ1-1; length: 13; D: NA; size: once; V: TRBV4-1
DNA: TGTGCCAGCGGGGGTTTAGGGCCCCAGCATTTT; CDR3: CASGGLGPQHF; J: TRBJ1-5; length: 11; D: NA; size: NA; V: TRBV2
DNA: TGTGCCACGGGACTAGCGGAGGTAAATGAGCAGTTCTTC; CDR3: CATGLAEVNEQFF; J: TRBJ2-1; length: 13; D: TRBD2; size: NA; V: TRBV2
DNA: TGTGCCAGCAGCTTCACTCGGTTTGCCACTGAAGCTTTCTTT; CDR3: CASSFTRFATEAFF; J: TRBJ1-1; length: 14; D: NA; size: few; V: TRBV7-2
DNA: TGCGCCAGCAGTTGGACAGGGGCGACAGATACGCAGTATTTT; CDR3: CASSWTGATDTQYF; J: TRBJ2-3; length: 14; D: TRBD1; size: NA; V: TRBV10-1
DNA: TGTGCCAGCAGCTTGGAAGGTCCTTATGGCTACACCTTC; CDR3: CASSLEGPYGYTF; J: TRBJ1-2; length: 13; D: NA; size: NA; V: TRBV5-6
DNA: TGTGCCAGCAGCTTAGGTCCCCCTCTAGCGGAGGAAGAGACCCAGTACTTC; CDR3: CASSLGPPLAEEETQYF; J: TRBJ2-5; length: 17; D: TRBD2; size: NA; V: TRBV7-2
DNA: TGTGCCAGCACCCAACCGGGACAGGAAGAGACCCAGTACTTC; CDR3: CASTQPGQEETQYF; J: TRBJ2-5; length: 14; D: TRBD1; size: once; V: TRBV6-5
DNA: TGTGCCAGCAGGGCGACTAGCACCATAGGTGAGCAGTTCTTC; CDR3: CASRATSTIGEQFF; J: TRBJ2-1; length: 14; D: TRBD2; size: once; V: TRBV6-5
DNA: TGTGCCAGCAGCCGTACAGGGAACTATGGCTACACCTTC; CDR3: CASSRTGNYGYTF; J: TRBJ1-2; length: 13; D: NA; size: NA; V: TRBV27